The table lists the clone carrying this T cell receptor (beta chain) with a count of one. This table comes from immunoSEQ multiplex PCR, and its TCRdb copy is limited to in-frame clones, with some not included. Of a few hundred thousand clones in the sample, about 89% were seen once. This specimen belongs to a study of blood T cell repertoires in COVID-19. Study context: Material from acute and convalescent COVID-19 was sourced from the United States, Italy and Spain. Sample material is recorded as cDNA or gDNA derived from T cells, B-cell-depleted T cells, or PBMCs.

The clonotype originates from a man aged 40-55 years who had recovered from COVID-19. Material: peripheral blood.

CDR3 protein: CASTRGGAEIKNIQYF. CDR3 nucleotide sequence: TGTGCCAGCACCCGGGGGGGGGCCGAAATCAAAAACATTCAGTACTTC. V and J are TRBV5-4 and TRBJ2-4; 8 bases are shared with TRBD2. Germline loops: CDR1 SGHNT, CDR2 YYREEE (reference sequence). There are 16 residues in the CDR3. The ends lost 6 bases at V and 3 bases at J; junction bases unmatched: 11.